A single sample is the source of the 17 T cell receptor beta chains below, sequenced in a study of cytomegalovirus exposure and HLA in healthy donors. PCR was performed using 60 Vbeta and 13 Jbeta primers. TCRdb's table, derived via immunoSEQ multiplex PCR, lists solely in-frame clones and lacks some. The sample includes 210,000 or so clones, around 80% of them seen just once. The sample consisted of PBMCs. The receptors come from a woman aged 55-70 years in good health and CMV-seropositive.

The chain recombines TRBV15 with TRBJ2-5, with 9 positions matching TRBD2. The J call may be mistaken, given a closer DNA end match to TRBJ2-7. Germline V gene data show CDR1 as LNHNV and CDR2 as YYDKDF (reference sequence). The CDR3 runs 17 residues. CDR3 bases: TGTGCCACCAGCAGAGATAGGAGCGGGAGGAGCTCCTACGAGCAGTACTTC. As protein: CATSRDRSGRSSYEQYF.

V usage is TRBV6-1 and J usage is TRBJ1-2; no firm D call. The CDR3 has 14 residues. V was clipped by 6 bases and J by 6 bases, with 17 bases between them. Germline V gene sequence: CDR1 MNHNS, CDR2 SASEGT. CDR3 amino acids: CASSPWTPEDGYTF. Written as DNA, the CDR3 is TGTGCCAGCAGCCCCTGGACTCCGGAGGATGGCTACACCTTC.

V usage is TRBV5-1 and J usage is TRBJ2-3, with 7 nucleotides matching TRBD2. V lost 6 bases, J lost 5 bases, and 6 bases stayed unmatched. Per the germline V gene, CDR1 is SGHRS and CDR2 is YFSETQ. This CDR3 has 13 residues. CDR3 sequence reads: CASTGGGRDTQYF. The CDR3 DNA reads TGCGCCAGCACTGGGGGGGGTAGAGATACGCAGTATTTT.

The chain is built from TRBV4-2 and TRBJ1-1; D ambiguous. Germline-derived CDR1 and CDR2 are LGHNA and YNFKEQ. This CDR3 comprises 17 residues. The V end was cut by 3 bases, the J end by 0 bases, with 17 bases between. CDR3 bases: TGTGCCAGCAGCCAGGCCCCTCTTTATATCATGAACACTGAAGCTTTCTTT. This translates into CASSQAPLYIMNTEAFF.

V is TRBV28 and J is TRBJ1-2; a possible D gene is TRBD1 (5 bases). Trimming took off 6 bases at V and 8 bases at J, with 10 bases between the two ends. The CDR3 runs to 11 residues. Germline CDR1 reads MDHEN; CDR2 reads SYDVKM. This chain's CDR3 is CASSQGSGYTF. The CDR3, as DNA: TGTGCCAGCAGCCAGGGTTCAGGCTACACCTTC.

The genes are TRBV28 and TRBJ1-4, with D maybe TRBD1 (5 bases). The V end was cut by 7 bases, the J end by 8 bases, with 17 bases between. The length of the CDR3 is 14 residues. Looked up from germline, CDR1 is MDHEN and CDR2 is SYDVKM. The CDR3 region has the DNA TGTGCCAGCACCCCTCCGGGGGGAGGAGAAAAACTGTTTTTT. Translating it yields CASTPPGGGEKLFF. The full variable domain, with the rest looked up from reference TRBV28 and TRBJ1-4, is DVKVTQSSRYLVKRTGEKVFLECVQDMDHENMFWYRQDPGLGLRLIYFSYDVKMKEKGDIPEGYSVSREKKERFSLILESASTNQTSMYLCASTPPGGGEKLFFGSGTQLSVL.

The chain joins TRBV5-4 to TRBJ2-1, with a possible D match to TRBD1 (5 bases). The V end lost 1 base, the J end lost 6 bases, and 11 bases lay between the germline ends. The germline gives CDR1 SGHNT, CDR2 YYREEE (reference sequence). The CDR3 is 14 amino acids. The chain's CDR3 is CASSLSGKPNEQFF. The CDR3 DNA follows: TGTGCCAGCAGCTTGTCAGGGAAGCCCAATGAGCAGTTCTTC.

The genes are TRBV30 and TRBJ1-2; D is perhaps TRBD1 (6 bases). The germline gives CDR1 GTSNPN, CDR2 SVGIG (reference sequence). This CDR3 comprises 14 residues. Trimming took off 3 bases at V and 4 bases at J, with 15 bases between the two ends. The CDR3 nucleotides read TGTGCCTGGAGAGACCCAGGGGCCCTCTATGGCTACACCTTC. Protein: CAWRDPGALYGYTF.

The V and J genes are TRBV7-8 and TRBJ1-1; tentatively, D is TRBD1 (6 bases). CDR1 and CDR2 (germline): SGHVS, FQNEAQ. This CDR3 is 14 amino acids long. The V and J ends lost 5 bases and 2 bases respectively, with 12 bases between them. In DNA form, the CDR3 reads TGTGCCAGCAGCCTCGGACAGATCAACACTGAAGCTTTCTTT. Residues: CASSLGQINTEAFF.

The chain's CDR3 is CASSIEPGPYEQYF. The CDR3 DNA sequence: TGTGCCAGTAGTATCGAGCCAGGGCCCTACGAGCAGTACTTC. J is TRBJ2-7 and V is TRBV19, with D perhaps matching TRBD1 (5 bases). The CDR3 spans 14 residues. Germline CDR1 reads LNHDA; CDR2 reads SQIVND (reference sequence). V dropped 3 bases and J dropped 2 bases, with 11 bases sitting between them.

This clone was seen more than once but under ten times. The CDR3 loop is CASNEIASTYNEQFF. The CDR3, as DNA: TGTGCCAGCAACGAAATAGCGAGCACCTACAATGAGCAGTTCTTC. The V and J genes are TRBV28 and TRBJ2-1; the D gene is possibly TRBD2 (5 bases). The V gene lost 7 bases and the J gene lost 2 bases, with 15 bases spanning the gap. The CDR3 loop spans 15 amino acids. The V gene's germline CDR1 is MDHEN and CDR2 SYDVKM.

This rearrangement joins TRBV5-1 to TRBJ2-7; D is possibly TRBD1 (5 bases). The CDR3 sequence is 15 residues long. The germline V and J ends were trimmed by 0 bases and 5 bases, with 15 bases remaining between them. Germline V gene lookup returns CDR1 SGHRS and CDR2 YFSETQ. The DNA for the CDR3 is TGCGCCAGCAGCTTGGCCCAGGGCTCTCAGGACGAGCAGTACTTC. Translating gives CASSLAQGSQDEQYF.

The chain employs TRBV14 and TRBJ2-3, with 10 bases matching TRBD2. V gave up 0 bases and J gave up 5 bases; unmatched junction bases: 5. The CDR3 is 16 residues long. Germline V gene lookup returns CDR1 SGHDN and CDR2 FVKESK. The CDR3 protein is CASSQEAGGQGDTQYF. The CDR3 DNA sequence: TGTGCCAGCAGCCAAGAAGCGGGAGGGCAGGGAGATACGCAGTATTTT.

The chain is built from TRBV5-3 and TRBJ1-1; a possible D gene is TRBD1 (5 bases). TRBV5-3 carries the ORF label, with uncertain function. V was shortened by 4 bases and J by 0 bases, with 28 bases between the two germline ends. There are 20 residues in the CDR3. The CDR3 reads CARSLRGISHTGHMNTEAFF. The CDR3 coding sequence is TGTGCCAGAAGCCTCCGCGGGATTAGCCATACAGGACATATGAACACTGAAGCTTTCTTT.

V and J are TRBV10-3 and TRBJ2-7; possible D gene TRBD1, 6 bases. The CDR3 totals 12 residues. V shed 7 bases and J shed 6 bases, with 13 bases lying between them. CDR1 ENHRY and CDR2 SYGVKD come from the germline V gene. CDR3 sequence reads: CAIKKGEGEQYF. The CDR3 bases are TGTGCCATCAAGAAGGGGGAAGGCGAGCAGTACTTC.

This CDR3 is CASSPQGGAVIYEQYF. CDR3 nucleotide sequence: TGTGCCAGCAGTCCCCAGGGGGGAGCGGTCATTTACGAGCAGTACTTC. The rearrangement uses TRBV9 and TRBJ2-7; weak D call: TRBD1 (7 bases). Trimming took 5 bases from V and 4 from J, leaving 22 bases between them. This CDR3 comprises 16 residues. Per germline, CDR1 SGDLS and CDR2 YYNGEE.

V usage is TRBV5-1 and J usage is TRBJ1-2, with 10 bases aligning to TRBD1. Germline loops: CDR1 SGHRS, CDR2 YFSETQ. There are 17 residues in the CDR3. The V and J ends lost 4 bases and 0 bases, in that order; junction bases with no gene match: 9. Here the CDR3 DNA reads TGCGCCAGCAGCCCTCCAGACAGGGGGCTCCCTAACTATGGCTACACCTTC. As protein: CASSPPDRGLPNYGYTF.